The 26 T cell receptor beta chains presented below share a single source sample, sequenced in a study of cytomegalovirus exposure and HLA in healthy donors. The PCR had 60 Vbeta and 13 Jbeta primers. The protocol was immunoSEQ multiplex PCR, while the TCRdb copy is restricted to in-frame clones and leaves out a portion. The sample has about 150,000 clones; 65% to 80% are singletons. Sequenced sample: PBMCs. The receptors come from a woman between 50 and 59 years old in good health and CMV-seropositive.

The chain links TRBV7-2 to TRBJ1-1, with a weak D call TRBD1 (5 bases). Trimming took 2 bases from V and 5 from J, leaving 15 bases between them. CDR1 is SGHTA and CDR2 is FQGNSA in the germline V gene. This CDR3 has 15 amino acids. The CDR3 nucleotides are TGTGCCAGCAGCTTAAGGGCGGGAGGGGAAACTGAAGCTTTCTTT. Encoded protein: CASSLRAGGETEAFF.

The rearrangement links TRBV28 to TRBJ2-1; TRBD2 aligns across 12 bases. Germline CDR1 and CDR2: MDHEN and SYDVKM. The CDR3 runs to 15 residues. Trimming at V came to 6 bases and at J to 11 bases, leaving 11 bases not matched to a gene. CDR3 nucleotide sequence: TGTGCCAGCAGCTCCTCCCCTAGCGGGAGGGCCCAGCAGTTCTTC. Translating gives CASSSSPSGRAQQFF. Full variable domain (missing parts from reference TRBV28 and TRBJ2-1): DVKVTQSSRYLVKRTGEKVFLECVQDMDHENMFWYRQDPGLGLRLIYFSYDVKMKEKGDIPEGYSVSREKKERFSLILESASTNQTSMYLCASSSSPSGRAQQFFGPGTRLTVL.

The J gene is TRBJ2-2, the V gene TRBV4-3; perhaps TRBD1 as D (5 bases). Germline V gene lookup returns CDR1 LGHNA and CDR2 YSLEER. The V and J ends lost 0 bases and 1 base respectively, with 12 bases between them. The CDR3 consists of 17 residues. The CDR3 coding sequence is TGCGCCAGCAGCCAAGAAGGGGTAGGGTTGAACACCGGGGAGCTGTTTTTT. This sequence encodes CASSQEGVGLNTGELFF.

The chain employs TRBV5-1 and TRBJ1-1, with TRBD1 as a possible D gene (6 bases). Germline V gene lookup returns CDR1 SGHRS and CDR2 YFSETQ. This CDR3 region has 13 residues. Between the trimmed V and J ends, which lost 1 base and 4 bases, there was a span of 8 bases. Here the CDR3 DNA reads TGCGCCAGCAGCTTGTTAGGGGGCACTGAAGCTTTCTTT. It encodes CASSLLGGTEAFF.

On this clone: Relative to the germline gene, one junction end is altered; a read error may explain this. In DNA form, the CDR3 reads TGTGTCAGCAGGGATCGACAGTCCAATCAGCCCCAGCATTTT. It codes for CVSRDRQSNQPQHF. This chain joins TRBV6-1 and TRBJ1-5; D is possibly TRBD1 (5 bases). Germline CDR1 and CDR2: MNHNS and SASEGT. This CDR3 region has 14 residues.

The rearrangement links TRBV30 to TRBJ2-4, with a weak D call TRBD1 (7 bases). V gave up 4 bases and J gave up 8 bases, with 12 bases separating them. Germline values: CDR1 GTSNPN, CDR2 SVGIG (reference sequence). The CDR3 loop spans 12 amino acids. The CDR3 here is CAWTGGTHIQYF. Written as DNA, the CDR3 is TGTGCCTGGACAGGGGGGACGCACATTCAGTACTTC.

The rearrangement joins TRBV7-6 to TRBJ2-7; 7 bases match TRBD2. The CDR3 is 14 residues long. Germline loops: CDR1 SGHVS, CDR2 FNYEAQ. Trimming took 5 bases from V and 0 from J; bases not matched to a gene: 4. CDR3 amino acids: CASSDWEGSYEQYF. CDR3 sequence (DNA): TGTGCCAGCAGCGACTGGGAGGGCTCCTACGAGCAGTACTTC.

This clone was found once. This CDR3 is also generated by other DNA sequences in the sample. J is TRBJ1-2 and V is TRBV11-3, with 7 nucleotides matching TRBD1. J was trimmed by 5 bases and V by 1 base; bases with no gene match: 4. Germline V gene data show CDR1 as SGHNT and CDR2 as YENEEA. This CDR3 has 14 residues. The chain's CDR3 is CASSLGDRGYGYTF. For the CDR3, the DNA is TGTGCCAGCAGCTTAGGGGACAGAGGATATGGCTACACCTTC.

The chain joins TRBV7-9 to TRBJ1-1; D is undetermined. Deletions cut 1 base from V and 5 bases from J, with 14 bases between. This CDR3 is 15 amino acids long. Germline CDR1 reads SEHNR; CDR2 reads FQNEAQ (reference sequence). The CDR3 protein is CASSLVAGVWTEAFF. CDR3 in DNA: TGTGCCAGCAGCTTAGTTGCCGGGGTCTGGACTGAAGCTTTCTTT.

The V and J genes are TRBV9 and TRBJ1-5; 8 nucleotides align to TRBD1. Trimming removed 3 bases from V and 8 bases from J; junction bases left unmatched: 4. The CDR3 is made up of 13 amino acids. Germline loops: CDR1 SGDLS, CDR2 YYNGEE. CDR3 DNA sequence: TGTGCCAGCAGCGGAATGACAGGGGAGCCCCAGCATTTT. Encoded protein: CASSGMTGEPQHF.

The V and J genes are TRBV6-4 and TRBJ1-2; 9 bases line up with TRBD1. Germline lookup yields CDR1 MRHNA and CDR2 SNTAGT. This CDR3 spans 19 amino acids. V shed 7 bases, J shed 7 bases, and the junction held 25 bases outside the gene matches. The CDR3 reads CASTGSRPKGDRVLRGYTF. Here the CDR3 DNA reads TGTGCCAGCACCGGGAGCCGACCTAAAGGGGACAGGGTTTTACGTGGCTACACCTTC.

V is TRBV30 and J is TRBJ1-1; unclear D gene. Trimming took 2 bases from V and 4 from J, leaving 11 bases between them. The CDR3 runs to 13 residues. Germline loops: CDR1 GTSNPN, CDR2 SVGIG (reference sequence). CDR3 sequence reads: CAWSHSYGTEAFF. The CDR3 DNA reads as TGTGCCTGGAGTCACAGCTATGGCACTGAAGCTTTCTTT.

V gene TRBV6-5 combines with J gene TRBJ2-1, with a possible D match to TRBD1 (5 bases). The CDR3 totals 16 residues. Trimming took 2 bases from V and 6 from J, leaving 17 bases between them. Germline V gives CDR1 MNHEY, CDR2 SVGAGI. CDR3 nucleotides: TGTGCCAGCAGTTACGGAATGGACACCAGCCTCAATGAGCAGTTCTTC. It encodes CASSYGMDTSLNEQFF.

This clone was seen only a few times. V and J are TRBV4-3 and TRBJ2-7, with TRBD2 as a possible D gene (6 bases). Germline-derived CDR1 and CDR2 are LGHNA and YSLEER. Trimming removed 3 bases at V and 3 bases at J, with 12 bases between. CDR3 length: 14 amino acids. The CDR3 region has the DNA TGCGCCAGCAGCCACTCTAGCGACAGCTACGAGCAGTACTTC. It yields the protein CASSHSSDSYEQYF.

The chain combines TRBV2 with TRBJ1-3; D might be TRBD1 (5 bases). This CDR3 spans 16 amino acids. Germline values: CDR1 SNHLY, CDR2 FYNNEI. Trimming stripped 0 bases from V and 0 bases from J, with 9 bases between. Written as DNA, the CDR3 is TGTGCCAGCAGTGAAGCCAGGGTGAGCTCTGGAAACACCATATATTTT. Translated, it gives CASSEARVSSGNTIYF.

This clone showed up just once. This chain connects TRBV6-9 to TRBJ2-7, with D perhaps TRBD1 (5 bases). Trimming stripped 4 bases from V and 2 bases from J, with 15 bases between. CDR3 length: 15 amino acids. CDR1 MNHGY and CDR2 SVAAGI come from the germline V gene. In DNA form, the CDR3 reads TGTGCCAGCAGTTCTCACAGAAAGGGGACCTACGAGCAGTACTTC. As protein: CASSSHRKGTYEQYF.

This chain links TRBV7-8 with TRBJ2-5, with 7 bases fitting TRBD2. CDR1 and CDR2 from the germline V gene are SGHVS and FQNEAQ. Unmatched junction bases numbered 10, after V lost 5 bases and J lost 1 base. The CDR3 sequence is 16 residues long. The CDR3 region is CASSASWSGAQETQYF. CDR3 coding DNA: TGTGCCAGCAGCGCTAGTTGGAGCGGGGCCCAAGAGACCCAGTACTTC.

This clone was seen more than once but under ten times. The V gene is TRBV7-2, the J gene TRBJ1-2; TRBD1 matches 7 bases. This CDR3 region has 15 residues. The ends lost 6 bases at V and 4 bases at J; junction bases unmatched: 11. Germline CDR1 is SGHTA and CDR2 is FQGNSA. CDR3 amino acids: CASSLTRDRSYGYTF. DNA for the CDR3: TGTGCCAGCAGTCTAACCCGGGACAGATCCTATGGCTACACCTTC.

The rearrangement links TRBV9 to TRBJ1-3, with a tentative D call TRBD1 (5 bases). Germline V gene data show CDR1 as SGDLS and CDR2 as YYNGEE. Trimming shortened V by 3 bases and J by 0 bases, and 13 bases separated the two germline ends. This CDR3 has 16 residues. CDR3 nucleotide sequence: TGTGCCAGCAGCGACGGACCCGACAGCTCTGGAAACACCATATATTTT. Translation gives CASSDGPDSSGNTIYF.

As for this clone: This specimen includes other DNA sequences encoding the same CDR3. The DNA for the CDR3 is TGTGCCAGCAGTCTCGGACAGGGGTTTCGTCAGCCCCAGCATTTT. The encoded protein is CASSLGQGFRQPQHF. The V gene is TRBV28, the J gene TRBJ1-5, with 9 bases lining up with TRBD1. Germline V gives CDR1 MDHEN, CDR2 SYDVKM. After removal of 5 bases from V and 6 bases from J, the junction contained 8 bases not matched to a gene. The CDR3 consists of 15 residues.

The chain has TRBV2 and TRBJ1-1; 12 positions match TRBD1. Germline CDR1 SNHLY, CDR2 FYNNEI. CDR3 size: 14 residues. J was trimmed by 5 bases and V by 7 bases; bases with no gene match: 5. The CDR3 loop reads CASTGTGGLTEAFF. CDR3 coding DNA: TGTGCCAGCACCGGGACAGGGGGCTTAACTGAAGCTTTCTTT.

The CDR3 loop reads CASSPSRTSGEQFF. In nucleotides, the CDR3 is TGTGCCAGCAGTCCATCTAGGACTAGCGGTGAGCAGTTCTTC. The chain has TRBV27 and TRBJ2-1; 10 bases match TRBD2. The ends lost 5 bases at V and 9 bases at J; junction bases unmatched: 7. The CDR3 length is 14 residues. CDR1 MNHEY and CDR2 SMNVEV come from the germline V gene (reference sequence).

V usage is TRBV7-3 and J usage is TRBJ2-5; 8 nucleotides agree with TRBD1. Germline CDR1 SGHTA, CDR2 FQGTGA. The CDR3 is made up of 13 amino acids. Losses at the gene ends were 5 bases for V and 6 bases for J; bases not matched to a gene: 5. Here the CDR3 reads CASSLDRGKTQYF. The DNA for the CDR3 is TGTGCCAGCAGCCTCGACAGGGGCAAGACCCAGTACTTC.

V usage is TRBV6-6 and J usage is TRBJ2-1; tentatively, D is TRBD1 (6 bases). CDR3 length equals 16 residues. V was pared by 0 bases and J by 8 bases, with 17 bases between. The germline V gene encodes CDR1 MNHNY and CDR2 SVGAGI (reference sequence). CDR3 DNA sequence: TGTGCCAGCAGTTACTCACGAGGCAGGGGAGAGTATGAGCAGTTCTTC. It yields the protein CASSYSRGRGEYEQFF.

The V call is TRBV7-2, the J call TRBJ1-3; possibly TRBD1 for D (5 bases). This CDR3 has 16 amino acids. Germline values: CDR1 SGHTA, CDR2 FQGNSA. Trimming took off 5 bases at V and 0 bases at J, with 14 bases between the two ends. In DNA form, the CDR3 reads TGTGCCAGCAGCCGGTGGGGGGGTGGCTCTGGAAACACCATATATTTT. This encodes CASSRWGGGSGNTIYF.

J is TRBJ2-3 and V is TRBV9; maybe TRBD1 (6 bases). Germline-derived CDR1 and CDR2 are SGDLS and YYNGEE. The CDR3 runs to 15 residues. V dropped 3 bases and J dropped 2 bases, with 13 bases sitting between them. CDR3 amino acids: CASSGRQAITDTQYF. CDR3 coding DNA: TGTGCCAGCAGCGGGCGACAGGCAATCACAGATACGCAGTATTTT.